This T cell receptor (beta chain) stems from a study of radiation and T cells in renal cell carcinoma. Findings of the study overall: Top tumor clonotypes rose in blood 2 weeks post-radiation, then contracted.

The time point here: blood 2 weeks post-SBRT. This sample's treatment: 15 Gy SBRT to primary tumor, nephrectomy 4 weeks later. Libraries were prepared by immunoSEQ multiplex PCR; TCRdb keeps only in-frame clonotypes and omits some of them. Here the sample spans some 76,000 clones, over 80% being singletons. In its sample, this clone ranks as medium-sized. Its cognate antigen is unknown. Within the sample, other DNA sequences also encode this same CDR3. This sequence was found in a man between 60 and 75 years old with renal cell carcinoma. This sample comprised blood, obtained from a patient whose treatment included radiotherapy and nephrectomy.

CDR3 bases: TGTGCCAGCAGCTTGGCAGGACCCTACGAGCAGTACTTC. Translation: CASSLAGPYEQYF. The chain joins TRBV5-4 to TRBJ2-7; no clear D. The ends were cut back, 0 bases at V and 2 bases at J, with 6 bases in the middle. The CDR3 sequence is 13 residues long. Germline V gene lookup returns CDR1 SGHNT and CDR2 YYREEE (reference sequence).